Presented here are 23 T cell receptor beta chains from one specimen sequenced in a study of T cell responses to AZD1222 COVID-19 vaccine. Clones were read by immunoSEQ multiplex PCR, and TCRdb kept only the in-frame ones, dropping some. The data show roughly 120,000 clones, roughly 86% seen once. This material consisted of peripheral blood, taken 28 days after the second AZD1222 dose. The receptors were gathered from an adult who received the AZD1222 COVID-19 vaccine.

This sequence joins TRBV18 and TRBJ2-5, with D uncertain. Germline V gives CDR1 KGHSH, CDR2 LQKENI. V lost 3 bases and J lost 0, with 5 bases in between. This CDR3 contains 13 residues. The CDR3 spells CASSPNYQETQYF. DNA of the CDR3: TGTGCCAGCTCACCTAACTACCAAGAGACCCAGTACTTC.

The CDR3 here is CASSYSGQANYGYTF. The CDR3 nucleotides are TGTGCCAGCAGTTACTCTGGACAGGCTAACTATGGCTACACCTTC. The gene calls are TRBV6-5 and TRBJ1-2; 7 bases fit TRBD1. CDR3 length: 15 residues. Germline assignment: CDR1 MNHEY and CDR2 SVGAGI. Losses at the gene ends were 0 bases for V and 0 bases for J; bases not matched to a gene: 1.

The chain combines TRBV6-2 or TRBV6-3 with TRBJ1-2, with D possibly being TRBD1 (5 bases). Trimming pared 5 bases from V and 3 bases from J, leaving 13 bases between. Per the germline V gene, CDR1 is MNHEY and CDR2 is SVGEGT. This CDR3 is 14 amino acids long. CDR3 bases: TGTGCCAGCAGTGAGGACACCCCGGACTATGGCTACACCTTC. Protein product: CASSEDTPDYGYTF.

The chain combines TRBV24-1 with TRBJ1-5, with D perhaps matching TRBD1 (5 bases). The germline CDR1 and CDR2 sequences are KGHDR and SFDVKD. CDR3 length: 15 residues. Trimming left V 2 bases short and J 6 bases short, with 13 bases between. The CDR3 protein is CATSDSAGGFQPQHF. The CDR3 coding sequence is TGTGCCACCAGTGATTCGGCGGGGGGTTTTCAGCCCCAGCATTTT.

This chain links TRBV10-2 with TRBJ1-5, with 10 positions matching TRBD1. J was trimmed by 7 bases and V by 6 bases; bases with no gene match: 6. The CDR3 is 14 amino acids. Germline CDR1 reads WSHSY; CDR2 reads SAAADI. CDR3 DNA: TGCGCCAGCAGCGCCGGGACAGGGGACCAGCCCCAGCATTTT. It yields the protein CASSAGTGDQPQHF.

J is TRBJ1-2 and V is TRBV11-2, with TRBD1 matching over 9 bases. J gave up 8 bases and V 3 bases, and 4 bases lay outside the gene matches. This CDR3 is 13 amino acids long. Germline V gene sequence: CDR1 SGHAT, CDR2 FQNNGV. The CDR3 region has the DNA TGTGCCAGCAGCTTGGGACAGGGAAACGGCTACACCTTC. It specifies CASSLGQGNGYTF.

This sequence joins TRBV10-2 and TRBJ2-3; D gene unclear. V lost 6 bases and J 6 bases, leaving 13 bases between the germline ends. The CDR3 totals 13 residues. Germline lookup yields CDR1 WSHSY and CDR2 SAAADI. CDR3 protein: CASSPSLLDTQYF. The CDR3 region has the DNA TGCGCCAGCAGCCCATCACTCCTCGATACGCAGTATTTT.

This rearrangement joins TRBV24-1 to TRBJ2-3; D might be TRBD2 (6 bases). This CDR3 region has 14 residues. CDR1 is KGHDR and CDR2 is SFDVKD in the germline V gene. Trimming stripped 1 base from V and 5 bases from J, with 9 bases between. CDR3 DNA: TGTGCCACCAGTGATTTTTCGGGGGAAGATACGCAGTATTTT. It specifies CATSDFSGEDTQYF.

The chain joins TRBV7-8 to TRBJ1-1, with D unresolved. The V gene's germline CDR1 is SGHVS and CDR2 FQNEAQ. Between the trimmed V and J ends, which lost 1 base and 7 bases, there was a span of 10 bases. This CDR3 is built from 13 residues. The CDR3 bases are TGTGCCAGCAGCTTAGGCCTAGGGCTTGAAGCTTTCTTT. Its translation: CASSLGLGLEAFF.

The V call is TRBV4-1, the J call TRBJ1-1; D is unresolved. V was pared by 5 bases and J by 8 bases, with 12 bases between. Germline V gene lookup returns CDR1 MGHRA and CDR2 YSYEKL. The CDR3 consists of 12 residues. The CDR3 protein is CASSSRDLEAFF. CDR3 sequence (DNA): TGCGCCAGCAGCTCCAGAGACCTGGAAGCTTTCTTT.

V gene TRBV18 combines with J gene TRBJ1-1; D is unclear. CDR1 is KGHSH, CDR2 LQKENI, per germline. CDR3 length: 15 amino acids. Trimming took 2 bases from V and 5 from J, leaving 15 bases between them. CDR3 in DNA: TGTGCCAGCTCACCAGGGCTCCGATCCGGAACTGAAGCTTTCTTT. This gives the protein CASSPGLRSGTEAFF.

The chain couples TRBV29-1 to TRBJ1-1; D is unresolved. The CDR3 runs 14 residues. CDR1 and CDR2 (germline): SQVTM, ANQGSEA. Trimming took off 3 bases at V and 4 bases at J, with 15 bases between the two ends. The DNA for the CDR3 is TGCAGCGTTGACACTCCCGAGCGAAGCACTGAAGCTTTCTTT. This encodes CSVDTPERSTEAFF.

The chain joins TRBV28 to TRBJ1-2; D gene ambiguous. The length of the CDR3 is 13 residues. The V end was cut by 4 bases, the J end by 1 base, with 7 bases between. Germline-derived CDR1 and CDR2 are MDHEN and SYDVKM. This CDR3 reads CASSSLHNYGYTF. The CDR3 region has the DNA TGTGCCAGCAGTTCACTGCATAACTATGGCTACACCTTC.

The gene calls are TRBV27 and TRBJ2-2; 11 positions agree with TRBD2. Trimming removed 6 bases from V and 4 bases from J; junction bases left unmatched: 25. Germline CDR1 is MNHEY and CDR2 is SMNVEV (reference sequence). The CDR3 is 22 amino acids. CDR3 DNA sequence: TGTGCCAGCAGCCCTCCCCCGTGGGACAGGATAGCGGGGGGGCCCGCCACCGGGGAGCTGTTTTTT. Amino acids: CASSPPPWDRIAGGPATGELFF.

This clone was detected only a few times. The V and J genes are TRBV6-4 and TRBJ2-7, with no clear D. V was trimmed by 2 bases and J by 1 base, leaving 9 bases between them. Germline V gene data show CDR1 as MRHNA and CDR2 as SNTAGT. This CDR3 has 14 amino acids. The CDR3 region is CASSDRQPSYEQYF. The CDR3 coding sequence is TGTGCCAGCAGTGACAGGCAGCCTTCCTACGAGCAGTACTTC.

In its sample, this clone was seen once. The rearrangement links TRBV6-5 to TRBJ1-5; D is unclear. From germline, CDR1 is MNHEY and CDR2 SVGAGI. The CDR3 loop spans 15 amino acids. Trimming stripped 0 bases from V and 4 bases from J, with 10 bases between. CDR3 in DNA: TGTGCCAGCAGTTACTCCCCAGGCCTAAATCAGCCCCAGCATTTT. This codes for CASSYSPGLNQPQHF.

The CDR3 loop reads CASSQGYNYGYTF. DNA of the CDR3: TGTGCCAGCAGTCAGGGGTATAACTATGGCTACACCTTC. V is TRBV6-5 and J is TRBJ1-2, with D possibly matching TRBD1 (6 bases). The CDR3 totals 13 residues. The V gene's germline CDR1 is MNHEY and CDR2 SVGAGI. V was clipped by 5 bases and J by 1 base, with 8 bases between them.

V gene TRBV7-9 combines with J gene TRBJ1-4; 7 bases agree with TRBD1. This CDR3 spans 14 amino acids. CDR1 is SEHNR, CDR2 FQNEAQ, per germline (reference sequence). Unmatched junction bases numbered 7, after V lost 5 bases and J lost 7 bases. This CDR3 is CASSLQGSSEKLFF. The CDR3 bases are TGTGCCAGCAGCCTACAGGGGAGTAGTGAAAAACTGTTTTTT.

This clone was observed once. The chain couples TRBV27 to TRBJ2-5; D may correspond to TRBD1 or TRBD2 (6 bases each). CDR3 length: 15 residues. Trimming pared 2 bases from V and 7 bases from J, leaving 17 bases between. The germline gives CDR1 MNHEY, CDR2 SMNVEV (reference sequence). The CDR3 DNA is TGTGCCAGCAGTTTAGAGGGAGGTATAGGGGGGACCCAGTACTTC. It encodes CASSLEGGIGGTQYF.

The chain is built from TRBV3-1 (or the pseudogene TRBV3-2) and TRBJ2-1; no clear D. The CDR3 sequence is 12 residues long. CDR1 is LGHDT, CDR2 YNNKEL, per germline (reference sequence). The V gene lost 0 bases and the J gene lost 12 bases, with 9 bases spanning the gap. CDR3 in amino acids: CASSQEGFLQFF. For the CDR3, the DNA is TGTGCCAGCAGCCAAGAAGGCTTTCTGCAGTTCTTC.

The CDR3 region is CASRNHRELSGNTIYF. As DNA, the CDR3 is TGTGCCAGCAGGAATCACAGGGAACTCTCTGGAAACACCATATATTTT. The rearrangement uses TRBV2 and TRBJ1-3; D is possibly TRBD1 (6 bases). Trimming took off 6 bases at V and 0 bases at J, with 15 bases between the two ends. From germline, CDR1 is SNHLY and CDR2 FYNNEI. CDR3 length equals 16 residues.

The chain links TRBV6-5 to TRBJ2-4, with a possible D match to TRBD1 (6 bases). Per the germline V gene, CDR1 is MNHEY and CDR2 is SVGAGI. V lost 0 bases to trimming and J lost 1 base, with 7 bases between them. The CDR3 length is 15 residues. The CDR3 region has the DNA TGTGCCAGCAGTTACTCAAGGGGGGCCAAAAACATTCAGTACTTC. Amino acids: CASSYSRGAKNIQYF.

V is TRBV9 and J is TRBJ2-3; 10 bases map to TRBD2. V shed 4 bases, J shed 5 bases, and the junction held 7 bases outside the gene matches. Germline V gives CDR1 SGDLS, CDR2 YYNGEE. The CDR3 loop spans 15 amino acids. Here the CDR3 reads CASSPLAGGRDTQYF. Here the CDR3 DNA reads TGTGCCAGCAGCCCCTTAGCGGGGGGAAGAGATACGCAGTATTTT.